Listed below are T cell receptor beta chains from one sample, sequenced in a study of technical replicates of blood from several donors. The assay was immunoSEQ multiplex PCR, and TCRdb's table has in-frame clones only and misses some. The sample lists approximately 15,000 clones, about four fifths occurring once. The sample comprised PBMCs. The receptors were gathered from a human donor in good health. Both conserved end residues are part of each CDR3. D genes are given only for firm matches. Clone size, where shown, is once, few, many, or a class for clones that have expanded.

J,size,V,D,DNA,CDR3
TRBJ2-5,NA,TRBV12-5,NA,TGTGCTAGTGGCGCCGTTATTCGGAAGACTGGAGACAGACTAGAGACCCAGTACTTC,CASGAVIRKTGDRLETQYF
TRBJ1-1,NA,TRBV2,NA,TGTGCCAGCAGTGACTTCGACACTGAAGCTTTCTTT,CASSDFDTEAFF
TRBJ1-1,NA,TRBV20-1,TRBD1,TGCAGTGCTAGCGACAGGGTGGGAGCTTTCTTT,CSASDRVGAFF
TRBJ2-7,NA,TRBV14,NA,TGTGCCAGCAGCCAATACGTGGGGCCGATTTCAGGCGAGCAGTACTTC,CASSQYVGPISGEQYF
TRBJ2-1,NA,TRBV5-4,NA,TGTGCCAGCAGCCCGGACAGCTCCTACAATGAGCAGTTCTTC,CASSPDSSYNEQFF
TRBJ2-1,NA,TRBV7-2,NA,TGTGCCAGCAGCTTCGAGCCGAACAGGGAGCAGTTCTTC,CASSFEPNREQFF
TRBJ1-5,NA,TRBV21-1,NA,TGTGCCAGCAGCAACCCGGGTCGTGGGGACACCGAAGAATTAGGGGCTTATCGCAATCAGCCCCAGCATTTT,CASSNPGRGDTEELGAYRNQPQHF
TRBJ2-7,NA,TRBV30,NA,TGTGCCTGGAGTGTCTTTAGCTACGAGCAGTACTTC,CAWSVFSYEQYF
TRBJ2-3,NA,TRBV19,TRBD2,TGTGCCAGTACGGCGGGGGACACAGATACGCAGTATTTT,CASTAGDTDTQYF
TRBJ2-7,NA,TRBV21-1,NA,TGTGCCAGCAGCAAAGAATCAGGGGGCTCCTACGAGCAGTACTTC,CASSKESGGSYEQYF
TRBJ1-5,few,TRBV19,NA,TGTGCCAGTAGCTTCGCCATACAAATTAATCAGCCCCAGCATTTT,CASSFAIQINQPQHF
TRBJ2-1,NA,TRBV15,TRBD2,TGTGCCACCAGCAGAACTACTGGGGGACTAGCAAATGAGCAGTTCTTC,CATSRTTGGLANEQFF
TRBJ2-2,NA,TRBV4-1,TRBD1,TGCGCCAGCTCGGCCCCTACAGGGGGTATGGACACCGGGGAGCTGTTTTTT,CASSAPTGGMDTGELFF
TRBJ2-7,once,TRBV27,NA,TGTGCCAGCAGGCGGGAACTAACAAGGATCGACGAGCAGTACTTC,CASRRELTRIDEQYF
TRBJ2-7,NA,TRBV15,NA,TGTGCCACCAGCAGAGATTCAGCAGGGAACGGTTTCGAGCAGTACTTC,CATSRDSAGNGFEQYF
TRBJ1-2,NA,TRBV7-9,TRBD1,TGTGCCAGCAGCTTACCCGACAGGGGAGGGGATGGCTACACCTTC,CASSLPDRGGDGYTF